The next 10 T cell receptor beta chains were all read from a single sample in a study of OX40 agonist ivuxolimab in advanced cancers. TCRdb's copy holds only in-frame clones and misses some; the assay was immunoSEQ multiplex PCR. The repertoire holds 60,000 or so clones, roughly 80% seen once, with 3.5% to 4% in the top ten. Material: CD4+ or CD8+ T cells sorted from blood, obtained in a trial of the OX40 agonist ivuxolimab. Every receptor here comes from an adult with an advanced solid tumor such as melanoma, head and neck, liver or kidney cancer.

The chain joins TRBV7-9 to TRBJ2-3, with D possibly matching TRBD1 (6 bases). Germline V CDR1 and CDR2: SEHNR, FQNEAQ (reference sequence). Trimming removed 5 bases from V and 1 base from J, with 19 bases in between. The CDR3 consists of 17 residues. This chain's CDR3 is CASSGGPLETGTDTQYF. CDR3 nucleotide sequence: TGTGCCAGCAGCGGGGGCCCCTTGGAGACGGGCACAGATACGCAGTATTTT.

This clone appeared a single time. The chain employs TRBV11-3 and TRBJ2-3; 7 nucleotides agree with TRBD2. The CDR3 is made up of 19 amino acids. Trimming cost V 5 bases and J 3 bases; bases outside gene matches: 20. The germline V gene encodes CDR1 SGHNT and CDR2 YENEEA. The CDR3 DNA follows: TGTGCCAGCAGCAAAGGGCGGCGACTATTTTGGGGGGGAACAGATACGCAGTATTTT. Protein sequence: CASSKGRRLFWGGTDTQYF. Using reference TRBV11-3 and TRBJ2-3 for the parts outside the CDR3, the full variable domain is EAGVVQSPRYKIIEKKQPVAFWCNPISGHNTLYWYLQNLGQGPELLIRYENEEAVDDSQLPKDRFSAERLKGVDSTLKIQPAELGDSAVYLCASSKGRRLFWGGTDTQYFGPGTRLTVL.

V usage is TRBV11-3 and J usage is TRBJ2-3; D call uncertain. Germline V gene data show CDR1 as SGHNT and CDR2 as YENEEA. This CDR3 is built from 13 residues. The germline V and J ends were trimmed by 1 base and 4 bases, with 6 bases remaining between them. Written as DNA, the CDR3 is TGTGCCAGCAGCTTAGTCGAGTCAGATACGCAGTATTTT. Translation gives CASSLVESDTQYF.

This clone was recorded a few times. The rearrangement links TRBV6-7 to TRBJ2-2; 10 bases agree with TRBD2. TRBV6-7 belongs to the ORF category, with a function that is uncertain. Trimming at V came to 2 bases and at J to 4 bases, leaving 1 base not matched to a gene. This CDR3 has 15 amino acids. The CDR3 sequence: CASSYSGRATGELFF. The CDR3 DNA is TGTGCCAGCAGTTACAGCGGGAGGGCCACCGGGGAGCTGTTTTTT.

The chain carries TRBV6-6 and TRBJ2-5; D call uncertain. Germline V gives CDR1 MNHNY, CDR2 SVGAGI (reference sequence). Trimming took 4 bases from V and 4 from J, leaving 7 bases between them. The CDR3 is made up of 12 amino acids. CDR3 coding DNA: TGTGCCAGCAGTTCGGATGGAGAGACCCAGTACTTC. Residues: CASSSDGETQYF.

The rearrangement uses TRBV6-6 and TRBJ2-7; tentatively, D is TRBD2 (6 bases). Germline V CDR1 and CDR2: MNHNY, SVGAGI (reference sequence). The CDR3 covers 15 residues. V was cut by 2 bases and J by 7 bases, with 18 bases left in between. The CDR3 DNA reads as TGTGCCAGCAGTTACGTTACCGAACCGGCGGGGGAGCAGTACTTC. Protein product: CASSYVTEPAGEQYF.

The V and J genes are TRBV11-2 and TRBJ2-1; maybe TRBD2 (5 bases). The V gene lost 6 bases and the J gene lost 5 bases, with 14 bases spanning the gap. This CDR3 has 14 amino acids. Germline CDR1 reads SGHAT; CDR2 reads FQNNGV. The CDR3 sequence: CASSRSSADNEQFF. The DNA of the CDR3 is TGTGCCAGCAGTCGAAGTAGCGCCGACAATGAGCAGTTCTTC.

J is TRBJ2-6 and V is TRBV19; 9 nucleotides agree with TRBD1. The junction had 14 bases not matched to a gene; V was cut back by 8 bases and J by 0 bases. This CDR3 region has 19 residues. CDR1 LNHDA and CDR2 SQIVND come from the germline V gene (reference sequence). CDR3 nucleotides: TGTGCCAGTTCGGGACAGGGAAGAAGATTCAGCTCTGGGGCCAACGTCCTGACTTTC. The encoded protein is CASSGQGRRFSSGANVLTF. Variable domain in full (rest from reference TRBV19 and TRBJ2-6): DGGITQSPKYLFRKEGQNVTLSCEQNLNHDAMYWYRQDPGQGLRLIYYSQIVNDFQKGDIAEGYSVSREKKESFPLTVTSAQKNPTAFYLCASSGQGRRFSSGANVLTFGAGSRLTVL.

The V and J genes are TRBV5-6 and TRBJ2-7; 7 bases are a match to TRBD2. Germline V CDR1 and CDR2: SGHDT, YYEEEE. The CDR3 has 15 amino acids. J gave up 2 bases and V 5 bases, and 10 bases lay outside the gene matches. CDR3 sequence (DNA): TGTGCCAGCAGGCTTCTGACTAGCAGTGCCTACGAGCAGTACTTC. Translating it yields CASRLLTSSAYEQYF. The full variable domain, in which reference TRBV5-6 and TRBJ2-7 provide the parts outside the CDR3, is DAGVTQSPTHLIKTRGQQVTLRCSPKSGHDTVSWYQQALGQGPQFIFQYYEEEERQRGNFPDRFSGHQFPNYSSELNVNALLLGDSALYLCASRLLTSSAYEQYFGPGTRLTVT.

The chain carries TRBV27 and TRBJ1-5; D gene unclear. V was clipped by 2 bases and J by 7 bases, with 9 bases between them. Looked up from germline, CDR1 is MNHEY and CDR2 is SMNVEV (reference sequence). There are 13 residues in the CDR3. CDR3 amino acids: CASSLRRGQPQHF. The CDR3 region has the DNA TGTGCCAGCAGTTTAAGGCGAGGACAGCCCCAGCATTTT.